Reported below is one T cell receptor beta chain. Its antigen is currently unknown. The sample is drawn from a study of vaccination and CD4 T cells after COVID-19. Specified treatment: roughly nine-day PBMC culture with coronavirus spike peptide pools or control peptides (ViraFEST assay). Sequenced with the Oncomine TCR Beta short-read assay was DNA taken from cultured CD4+ T cells. One entry per CDR3 protein results from TCRdb running MiXCR on the PCR reads. Among some 6,200 distinct CDR3 sequences listed, 25% to 35% were seen once. Germline V gives CDR1 DFQATT, CDR2 SNEGSKA (reference sequence). V was clipped by 3 bases and J by 3 bases; unmatched bases: 17. The CDR3 is 18 residues long.

This TCR came from a human donor who had recovered from COVID-19. The chain employs TRBV20-1 and TRBJ2-3; 8 bases are a match to TRBD2. The material sequenced was CD4+ T cells from blood, cultured in vitro, taken after SARS-CoV-2 vaccination. The CDR3: CSARGGLAEDRGTDTQYF. CDR3 in DNA: TGCAGTGCTAGGGGCGGACTAGCTGAGGATAGGGGAACAGATACGCAGTATTTT.